This T cell receptor beta chain stems from a study of blood T cell repertoires in COVID-19 (dated by TCRdb to the early 2020s). About the full investigation: Collaborator samples came from the United States, Italy and Spain and covered acute and convalescent phases of COVID-19. The prospective study material was composed of cDNA or gDNA derived from T cells, B-cell-depleted T cells, or PBMCs. Nearly every sample came with metadata listing a de-identified subject ID, COVID-19 status, age in years and sex. Where HLA class I and class II types were available, the types were taken from metadata supplied by the sample provider, not from assay-based typing. The samples were drawn from the first 160 participants of the ongoing ImmuneRACE study and from more than 1,000 subjects provided by 6 global collaborators. The dataset comprised deeply sampled blood TCRbeta repertoires from subjects exposed to, actively infected with, or recovered from COVID-19. The repertoires were released in a freely available public database meant as a resource for research on the immune response to SARS-CoV-2. Broad study findings and their caveats: The quantity of clinical and demographic metadata differed by source and by participant and was supplied without curation.

A remark on this clone: It has no known antigen specificity. No base-level quality is on record; no much larger clone is a single base apart.

Each collaborating institution followed its own protocols to collect whole blood in K2EDTA tubes. For TCRbeta analysis, collaborators shipped samples as frozen whole blood, isolated PBMCs, or DNA extracted from either of those sample types. V is shortened by 0 bases, J by 13 bases, and the region joining them spans 16 bases. Taken from cysteine to phenylalanine, the CDR3 has 13 residues. Here the CDR3 DNA is all that survives: 39 bases in frame from base 1. TCRbeta CDR3 regions were amplified from genomic DNA using the immunoSEQ Assay, a bias-controlled multiplex PCR. As for the original processing: Nucleated cell counts per sample were estimated from amplification of reference gene primers within the assay. To quantify the absolute abundance of each unique TCRbeta CDR3 rearrangement, sequence reads were collapsed and filtered. For each sample, productive Simpson clonality was calculated as the square root of Simpson's diversity index over productive rearrangements. TCRdb took this table from immuneACCESS and kept in-frame rearrangements with V and J called. Such tables lack part of the clones; where checked against another copy, unresolved V genes explain under half of the gap, and the rest is unexplained. V and J calls and clone size are given by that table; D and trimming were obtained from the DNA. The sample contains fewer than 75,000 clones, around nine tenths of them found a single time. The ten largest make up approximately 3.5% of the sample.

The chain joins TRBV5-3 to TRBJ1-1; the D region possibly corresponds to TRBD1 (5 bases align). TRBV5-3 is recorded as an ORF, its role being uncertain. This TCR was sampled from a man between 65 and 79 years old with acute or convalescent COVID-19. Source material: peripheral blood. The CDR3 in this case is CARSLVGGVNNFF. At the DNA level, the sequence is TGTGCCAGAAGCTTGGTGGGAGGGGTAAACAATTTCTTT.